This T cell receptor (beta chain) was obtained from a study of T cells in narcolepsy (dated by TCRdb to 2016 to 2019). The study in broad terms: The study enrolled patients with narcolepsy type 1 or type 2 (NT1, NT2) together with healthy control donors. Autoreactive T cells targeting hypocretin neuron self-antigens (hypocretin, TRIB2) were sought in narcolepsy patients, and TCR Vbeta sequencing was used to track clonotypes in blood and CSF.

Memory CD4+ T cells were sorted ex vivo from peripheral blood of narcolepsy patients and healthy controls for TCR Vbeta sequencing. The paper's findings and limits, for the study overall: Plots that compared CSF and blood CD4+ T cell clonotypes from the same patient highlighted HCRT-specific and TRIB2-specific autoreactive clonotypes. Autoreactive clonotypes were reported to be detected serially in the blood of the same patients and of different patients, but not in the blood of healthy controls. Numbers of sequenced blood memory CD4+ clonotypes were comparable, with averages of about 39,494 in patients and 33,354 in controls. No sequences matching autoreactive T cell clones were present in some of the blood memory CD4+ repertoires from patients and controls.

Library method: the immunoSEQ multiplex PCR assay. The source is immuneACCESS, and TCRdb retained only in-frame sequences with V and J called. Part of the clones is not carried over; for the studies checked, unresolved V genes explain less than half of this, and the remainder is unexplained. The sample table records some 17,000 clones; 85% to 90% of these occur just once. About 0.7% of the sample rests with the top ten. From the cysteine through the phenylalanine, the CDR3 covers 11 amino acids. Solely the CDR3 DNA is kept, with 33 bases framed from the first base. V is shortened by 4 bases, J by 5 bases, and the region joining them spans 8 bases. CDR1 and CDR2, per the germline V gene (reference sequence), are DFQATT and SNEGSKA. On this clone: It has no known antigen specificity. The record has no base qualities; no much larger clone is one base away.

The sequenced material came from memory (CD45RA-) CD4+ T cells from blood. Interpreted using the paper, the cell subset or site label stands for: memory T cells sorted ex vivo from peripheral blood. This receptor was obtained from a human donor in good health. This chain joins TRBV20-1 to TRBJ1-1; a confident D gene designation cannot be given. The CDR3 loop reads CSATGWTEAFF. In nucleotides, the sequence is TGCAGTGCTACGGGGTGGACTGAAGCTTTCTTT.